The rows below give T cell receptor beta chains drawn from one sample of a study of blood T cells in healthy people across ages. TCRdb re-called the 5' RACE reads through MiXCR, storing one row per CDR3 protein. The sample comprises some 1,000,000 distinct CDR3 sequences, around 25% of which are singletons, and less than 0.85% rests with the top ten. The sample was also linked to a second study, of T cells of mothers and their children.

The sequenced material came from blood. Source of these receptors: a girl aged 2-10 years in good health. CDR3s include the opening cysteine and the closing phenylalanine or tryptophan. A D gene is named only where the DNA matches it firmly. Rows give clone size only sometimes, using once, few, many, or a class for an expanded clone.

TRBJ1-2 | - | - | TRBV5-5 | CASSRTLTTLGDGYTF | TGTGCCAGCAGCAGAACCCTGACAACCCTCGGCGATGGCTACACCTTC
TRBJ2-5 | TRBD1 | - | TRBV13 | CASSTGDNQETQYF | TGTGCCAGCAGCACAGGGGACAACCAAGAGACCCAGTACTTC
TRBJ2-7 | TRBD2 | - | TRBV2 | CASSELASGDVEQYF | TGTGCCAGCAGTGAACTGGCTAGCGGGGATGTGGAGCAGTACTTC
TRBJ1-1 | - | few | TRBV6-5 | CASSYSKGNTEAFF | TGTGCCAGCAGTTACTCGAAGGGAAACACTGAAGCTTTCTTT
TRBJ2-5 | TRBD1 | few | TRBV2 | CASSEGGTGGEETQYF | TGTGCCAGCAGTGAAGGGGGAACAGGGGGCGAGGAGACCCAGTACTTC
TRBJ1-1 | - | - | TRBV4-2 | CASSQGQSNTEAFF | TGTGCCAGCAGCCAAGGGCAGTCGAACACTGAAGCTTTCTTT
TRBJ2-7 | TRBD2 | - | TRBV29-1 | CSVEDRDYPYEQYF | TGCAGCGTTGAAGATCGGGACTATCCCTACGAGCAGTACTTC
TRBJ2-5 | - | once | TRBV29-1 | CSVEVRFQETQYF | TGCAGCGTTGAGGTCCGGTTCCAAGAGACCCAGTACTTC
TRBJ2-3 | TRBD2 | few | TRBV12-3/TRBV12-4 | CASSFLAGAITTSTDTQYF | TGTGCCAGCAGTTTCCTAGCGGGGGCCATCACCACTAGCACAGATACGCAGTATTTT
TRBJ2-7 | - | few | TRBV29-1 | CSVEGGGGGEYYEQYF | TGCAGCGTTGAAGGAGGTGGCGGCGGAGAATACTACGAGCAGTACTTC
TRBJ1-6 | - | - | TRBV6-1 | CASSESSGSPLHF | TGTGCCAGCAGTGAATCATCTGGCTCACCCCTCCACTTT
TRBJ2-7 | TRBD2 | - | TRBV11-2 | CASSLTTSGRPSSYEQYF | TGTGCCAGCAGCTTAACGACTAGCGGGAGGCCCAGCTCCTACGAGCAGTACTTC
TRBJ2-5 | TRBD1 | few | TRBV13 | CASSLRDRGFQETQYF | TGTGCCAGCAGCTTACGGGACAGGGGATTCCAAGAGACCCAGTACTTC
TRBJ1-1 | - | few | TRBV15 | CATSRSSNPTLHTEAFF | TGTGCCACCAGCAGATCTAGTAACCCGACCCTTCACACTGAAGCTTTCTTT
TRBJ2-3 | TRBD1 | - | TRBV20-1 | CSARGDRGADTQYF | TGCAGTGCTAGAGGGGACAGGGGGGCAGATACGCAGTATTTT
TRBJ1-5 | - | - | TRBV20-1 | CSARGLRVEEHNSNQPQHF | TGCAGTGCTAGAGGCCTCAGGGTCGAAGAACACAATAGCAATCAGCCCCAGCATTTT